This T cell receptor beta chain was recovered during a study of blood T cell repertoires in COVID-19. Donors were grouped by their self-reported clinical history. Per germline, CDR1 MNHNY and CDR2 SVGAGI (reference sequence). V was pared by 5 bases and J by 1 base, with 5 bases between. The CDR3 length is 12 residues. Assay used: immunoSEQ multiplex PCR; TCRdb lists only in-frame clones, some missing. This table has 150,000 to 200,000 clones, about 90% appearing once. The rearrangement links TRBV6-6 to TRBJ1-1; D is unresolved. The sequence derives from a human donor with acute COVID-19. The donor label of this sample is uncertain. The sample consisted of PBMCs or T cells enriched from blood (not recorded which). CDR3 nucleotides: TGTGCCAGCAGTCCCAAGAACACTGAAGCTTTCTTT. It specifies CASSPKNTEAFF.